The source of this T cell receptor (beta chain) is a study of blood T cell repertoires in COVID-19. The CDR3 contains 14 residues. Germline V gene sequence: CDR1 MNHEY, CDR2 SVGAGI. Trimming at V came to 7 bases and at J to 6 bases, leaving 11 bases not matched to a gene. Sequenced by immunoSEQ multiplex PCR; TCRdb stores in-frame clones only, minus some. Of over 200,000 clones listed, about 88% are singletons. This clone was counted between two and nine times. The sequence derives from a man aged 40-49 years with active or convalescent COVID-19. Sequencing was done on a sample of peripheral blood. J is TRBJ2-7 and V is TRBV6-5, with 8 bases identical to TRBD1. This CDR3 is CASKDRGIYGEQYF. DNA of the CDR3: TGTGCCAGCAAAGACAGGGGAATTTACGGCGAGCAGTACTTC.